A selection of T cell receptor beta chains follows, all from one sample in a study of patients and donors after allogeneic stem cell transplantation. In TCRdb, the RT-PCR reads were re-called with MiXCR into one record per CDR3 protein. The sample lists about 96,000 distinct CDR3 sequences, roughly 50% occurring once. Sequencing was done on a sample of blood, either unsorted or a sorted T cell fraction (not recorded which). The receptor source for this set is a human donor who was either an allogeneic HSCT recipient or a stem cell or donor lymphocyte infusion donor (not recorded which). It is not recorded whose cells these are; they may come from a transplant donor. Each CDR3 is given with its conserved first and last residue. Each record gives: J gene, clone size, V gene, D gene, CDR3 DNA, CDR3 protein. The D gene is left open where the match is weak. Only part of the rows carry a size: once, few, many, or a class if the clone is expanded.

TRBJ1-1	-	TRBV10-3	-	TGTGCCATCAGTGAGACCTCTATGAACACTGAAGCTTTCTTT	CAISETSMNTEAFF
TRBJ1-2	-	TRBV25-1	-	TGTGCCAGCAGTGATAAACCCCATGGCTACACCTTC	CASSDKPHGYTF
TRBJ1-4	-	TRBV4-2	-	TGTGCCAGCAGCCAAGTAATGGAGGGAGGTGAAAAACTGTTTTTT	CASSQVMEGGEKLFF
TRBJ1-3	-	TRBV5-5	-	TGTGCCAGCAGCTTTTGGCCGGACCGACAGACGGACTCTGGAAACACCATATATTTT	CASSFWPDRQTDSGNTIYF
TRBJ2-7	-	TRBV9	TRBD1	TGTGCCAGCAGCGATGGCCCGGGACAGGGCTACGAGCAGTACTTC	CASSDGPGQGYEQYF
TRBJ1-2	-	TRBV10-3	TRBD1	TGTGCCATCCATTCTAAGGGGGCAGCTAACTATGGCTACACCTTC	CAIHSKGAANYGYTF
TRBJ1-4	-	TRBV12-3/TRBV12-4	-	TGTGCCAGCAGTTTTGGGCAGGGCAATGAAAAACTGTTTTTT	CASSFGQGNEKLFF
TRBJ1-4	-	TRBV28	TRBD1	TGTGCCAGCGAACCCATTCACAGGGGGACTAATGAAAAACTGTTTTTT	CASEPIHRGTNEKLFF
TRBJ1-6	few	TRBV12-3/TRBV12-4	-	TGTGCCAGCAGCACCGGGACCCATAATTCACCCCTCCACTTT	CASSTGTHNSPLHF
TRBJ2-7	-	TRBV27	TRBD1	TGTGCCAGCAGTTTGGTACAGGGGGTCGAGCAGTACTTC	CASSLVQGVEQYF
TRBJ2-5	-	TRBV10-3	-	TGTGCCATCAGTGAGGATCCAGGGAGAAAAGAGACCCAGTACTTC	CAISEDPGRKETQYF
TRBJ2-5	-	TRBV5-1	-	TGCGCCAGCAGCTTGGTTCTCCCGACGGAGACCCAGTACTTC	CASSLVLPTETQYF
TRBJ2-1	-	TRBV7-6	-	TGTGCCAGCAGCCCACTAGAACCTAGCGTCAGCTATGAGCAGTTCTTC	CASSPLEPSVSYEQFF
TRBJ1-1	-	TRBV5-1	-	TGCGCCAGCAGCTTTCAGGTGACGAACACTGAAGCTTTCTTT	CASSFQVTNTEAFF
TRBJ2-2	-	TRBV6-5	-	TGTGCCAGCAGTTACTATTTGGCAGGGAGTACCGGGGAGCTGTTTTTT	CASSYYLAGSTGELFF
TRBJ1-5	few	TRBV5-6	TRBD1	TGTGCCAGCAGCACGACAGGGGGTCAGCCCCAGCATTTT	CASSTTGGQPQHF
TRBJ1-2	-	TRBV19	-	TGTGCCAGTAGCCCCATCGGGACGGACGGTGTTAGCTATGGCTACACCTTC	CASSPIGTDGVSYGYTF
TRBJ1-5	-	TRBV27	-	TGTGCCAGCAGTTCCCTGAACAATCAGCCCCAGCATTTT	CASSSLNNQPQHF
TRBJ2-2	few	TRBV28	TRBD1	TGTGCCAGCAGTTTTGACAGGGAGAACACCGGGGAGCTGTTTTTT	CASSFDRENTGELFF
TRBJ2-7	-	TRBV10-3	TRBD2	TGTGCCATCAGGAAGACTAGCGGGAGTACCTACGAGCAGTACTTC	CAIRKTSGSTYEQYF
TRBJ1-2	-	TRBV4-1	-	TGCGCCAGCAGCCAAGATCCCGGGACAAACTATGGCTACACCTTC	CASSQDPGTNYGYTF
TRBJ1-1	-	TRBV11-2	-	TGTGCCAGCAGCTTTCACCGGCAGACCCTGAACACTGAAGCTTTCTTT	CASSFHRQTLNTEAFF
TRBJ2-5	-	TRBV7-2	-	TGTGCCAGCAGCTTAGCCTCCAGTTTGGAGACCCAGTACTTC	CASSLASSLETQYF
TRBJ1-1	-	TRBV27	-	TGTGCCAGCAGTCCCCAGGTCGTGGTCCTCATGAACACTGAAGCTTTCTTT	CASSPQVVVLMNTEAFF
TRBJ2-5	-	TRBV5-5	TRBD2	TGTGCCAGCAGCTTCCCTAGCGGGAACGGGGAGACCCAGTACTTC	CASSFPSGNGETQYF
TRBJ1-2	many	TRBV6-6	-	TGTGCCAGCAGTTACGAGGGTTCCTATGGCTACACCTTC	CASSYEGSYGYTF
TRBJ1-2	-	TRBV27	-	TGTGCCAGCAGTTTCTTAAACAGGGTTGGAGGCTACACCTTC	CASSFLNRVGGYTF
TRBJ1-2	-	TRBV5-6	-	TGTGCCAGCAGCTTCCCGGGACAAAGAACCTATGGCTACACCTTC	CASSFPGQRTYGYTF
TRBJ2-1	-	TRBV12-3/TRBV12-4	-	TGTGCCAGCAGACAGGCGGCGCTCAACTACAATGAGCAGTTCTTC	CASRQAALNYNEQFF
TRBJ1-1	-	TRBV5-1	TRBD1	TGCGCCAGCAGCGGCGGGACAGGGAAAGGGAGGGACACTGAAGCTTTCTTT	CASSGGTGKGRDTEAFF
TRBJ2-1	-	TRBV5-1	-	TGCGCCAGCAGCTTGGCCGGGGGTTCTAGTTTAAGCAATGAGCAGTTCTTC	CASSLAGGSSLSNEQFF
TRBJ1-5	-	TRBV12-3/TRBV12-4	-	TGTGCCAGCAGTTTACGGGGGGCAGGTCAGCCCCAGCATTTT	CASSLRGAGQPQHF
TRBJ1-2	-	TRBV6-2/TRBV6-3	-	TGTGCCAGCAGTTACGGTAGAGGCTATGGCTACACCTTC	CASSYGRGYGYTF
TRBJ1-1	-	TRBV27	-	TGTGCCAGCAGGCTCGAGTTGAACACTGAAGCTTTCTTT	CASRLELNTEAFF
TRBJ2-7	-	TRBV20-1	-	TGCAGTGCTAGAGGGCTAGCTGGATCCGAGCAGTACTTC	CSARGLAGSEQYF
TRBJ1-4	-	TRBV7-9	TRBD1	TGTGCCAGCAGCTTCCCCTCAGGGGGCGAGGGTGAAAAACTGTTTTTT	CASSFPSGGEGEKLFF
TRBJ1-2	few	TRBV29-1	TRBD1	TGCAGCGTTACTACAGGGGATGGCTACACCTTC	CSVTTGDGYTF
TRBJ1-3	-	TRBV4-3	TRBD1	TGCGCCAGCAGCCAACGACAGGGCCGCTCTGGAAACACCATATATTTT	CASSQRQGRSGNTIYF
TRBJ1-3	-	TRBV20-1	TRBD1	TGCAGTGCTAGAGGAATGGACAGGTCGCGAAACACCATATATTTT	CSARGMDRSRNTIYF
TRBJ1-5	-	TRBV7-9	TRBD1	TGTGCCAGCAGCTTTTCCCCGCAAGCAGGGGGACTGGGCAATCAGCCCCAGCATTTT	CASSFSPQAGGLGNQPQHF
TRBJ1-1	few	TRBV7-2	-	TGTGCCAGCAGCTTAGGGCTCCAGATGAACACTGAAGCTTTCTTT	CASSLGLQMNTEAFF
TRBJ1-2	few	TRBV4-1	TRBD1	TGCGCCAGCAGCCAGCGACAGGGGAACTATGGCTACACCTTC	CASSQRQGNYGYTF
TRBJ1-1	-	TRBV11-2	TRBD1	TGTGCCAGCAGCTTGGAGCTGAATGGACAGGGGAACACTGAAGCTTTCTTT	CASSLELNGQGNTEAFF
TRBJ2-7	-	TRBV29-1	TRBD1	TGCAGCGTGGGACAGGGGGAATCCTACGAGCAGTACTTC	CSVGQGESYEQYF
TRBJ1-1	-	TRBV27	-	TGTGCCAGCAGTTTATCGGAGGCAGGGGCGACTGAAGCTTTCTTT	CASSLSEAGATEAFF
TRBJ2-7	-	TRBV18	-	TGTGCCAGCTCAGACTACTACGAGCAGTACTTC	CASSDYYEQYF
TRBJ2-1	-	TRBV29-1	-	TGCAGCGTAATTCTGACTGGGAATGAGCAGTTCTTC	CSVILTGNEQFF
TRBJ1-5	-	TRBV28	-	TGTGCCAGCAGTTTCTCTCTTTATAGGCTTAACAATCAGCCCCAGCATTTT	CASSFSLYRLNNQPQHF
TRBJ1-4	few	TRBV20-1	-	TGCAGTGCCCCGGCCTTAAATGAAAAACTGTTTTTT	CSAPALNEKLFF
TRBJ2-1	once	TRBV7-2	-	TGTGCCAGCAGCTTGAGGGCGGCTAGTGCCTACAATGAGCAGTTCTTC	CASSLRAASAYNEQFF
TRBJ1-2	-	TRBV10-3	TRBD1	TGTGCCATCAGGGGCCCCCAGGGGGAAAACTATGGCTACACCTTC	CAIRGPQGENYGYTF
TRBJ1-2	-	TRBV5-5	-	TGTGCCAGCAGCTTGGTCTGGACAGCTATATCGAACCAACTCTATGGCTACACCTTC	CASSLVWTAISNQLYGYTF
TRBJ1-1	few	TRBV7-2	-	TGTGCCAGCAGCTTGCAAGCCTCAAACACTGAAGCTTTCTTT	CASSLQASNTEAFF
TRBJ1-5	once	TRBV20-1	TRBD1	TGCAGTGCAAGACAGGGTCCTTATCAGCCCCAGCATTTT	CSARQGPYQPQHF
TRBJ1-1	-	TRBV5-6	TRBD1	TGTGCCAGCAGCTTATACGGGACAGGGGGTCATGGTGAAGCTTTCTTT	CASSLYGTGGHGEAFF
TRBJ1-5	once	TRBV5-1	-	TGCGCCAGCAGCTTGGGGACCCTTAATCAGCCCCAGCATTTT	CASSLGTLNQPQHF
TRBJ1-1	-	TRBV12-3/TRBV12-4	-	TGTGCCACCGGCACAGGGAAAGCTTTCTTT	CATGTGKAFF
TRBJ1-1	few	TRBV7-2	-	TGTGCCAGCAGCTTAGCGCTAAACAGAATAGGGGTGAACACTGAAGCTTTCTTT	CASSLALNRIGVNTEAFF
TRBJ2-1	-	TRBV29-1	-	TGCAGCGTTGAAGACAGGGGTGGATACAATGAGCAGTTCTTC	CSVEDRGGYNEQFF